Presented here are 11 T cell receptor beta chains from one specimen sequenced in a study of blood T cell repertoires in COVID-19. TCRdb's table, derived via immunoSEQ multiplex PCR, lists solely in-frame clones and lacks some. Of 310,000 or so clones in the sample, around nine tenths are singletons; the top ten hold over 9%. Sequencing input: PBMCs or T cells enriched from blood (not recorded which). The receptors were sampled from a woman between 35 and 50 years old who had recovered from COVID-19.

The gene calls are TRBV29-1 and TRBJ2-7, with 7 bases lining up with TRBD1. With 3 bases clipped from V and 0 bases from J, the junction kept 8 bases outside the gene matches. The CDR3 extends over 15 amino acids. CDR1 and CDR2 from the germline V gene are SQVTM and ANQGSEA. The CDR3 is CSVETGTARSYEQYF. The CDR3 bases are TGCAGCGTTGAGACCGGGACAGCCCGCTCCTACGAGCAGTACTTC.

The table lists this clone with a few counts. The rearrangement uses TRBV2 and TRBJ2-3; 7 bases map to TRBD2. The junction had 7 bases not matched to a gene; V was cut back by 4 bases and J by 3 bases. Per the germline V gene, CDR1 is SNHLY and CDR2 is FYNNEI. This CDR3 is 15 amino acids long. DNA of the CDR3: TGTGCCAGCAGTGGCTTCGCGGGAGCTACAGATACGCAGTATTTT. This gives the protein CASSGFAGATDTQYF.

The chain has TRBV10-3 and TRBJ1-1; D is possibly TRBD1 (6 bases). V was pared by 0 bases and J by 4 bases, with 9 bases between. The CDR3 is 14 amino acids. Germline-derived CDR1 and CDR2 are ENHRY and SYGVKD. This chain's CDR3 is CAISESEGGTEAFF. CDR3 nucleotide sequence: TGTGCCATCAGTGAGTCGGAAGGGGGCACTGAAGCTTTCTTT.

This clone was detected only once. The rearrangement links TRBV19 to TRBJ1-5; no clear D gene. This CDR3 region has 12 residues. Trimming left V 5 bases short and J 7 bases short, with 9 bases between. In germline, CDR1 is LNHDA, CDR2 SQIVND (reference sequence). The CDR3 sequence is CASSLTEQPQHF. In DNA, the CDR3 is TGTGCCAGTAGTTTAACAGAGCAGCCCCAGCATTTT.

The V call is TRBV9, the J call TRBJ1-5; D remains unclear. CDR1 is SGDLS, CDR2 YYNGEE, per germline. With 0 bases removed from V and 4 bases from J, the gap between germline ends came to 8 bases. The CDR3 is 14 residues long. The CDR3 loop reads CASSVAPENQPQHF. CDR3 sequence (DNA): TGTGCCAGCAGCGTAGCACCGGAGAATCAGCCCCAGCATTTT.

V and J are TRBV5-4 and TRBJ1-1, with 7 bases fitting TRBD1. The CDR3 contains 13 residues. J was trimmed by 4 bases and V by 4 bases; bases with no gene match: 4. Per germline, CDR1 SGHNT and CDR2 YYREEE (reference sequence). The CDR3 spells CASSGTGVTEAFF. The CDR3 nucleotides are TGTGCCAGCAGCGGAACAGGGGTCACTGAAGCTTTCTTT.

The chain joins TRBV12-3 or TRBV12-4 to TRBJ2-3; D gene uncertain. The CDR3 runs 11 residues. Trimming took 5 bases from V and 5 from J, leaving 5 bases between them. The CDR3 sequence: CASSNRDTQYF. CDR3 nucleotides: TGTGCCAGCAGTAACAGAGATACGCAGTATTTT.

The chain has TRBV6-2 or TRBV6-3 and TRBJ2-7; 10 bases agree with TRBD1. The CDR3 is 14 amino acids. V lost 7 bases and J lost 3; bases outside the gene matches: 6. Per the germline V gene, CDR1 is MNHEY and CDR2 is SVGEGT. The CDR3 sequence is CASTPDRGIYEQYF. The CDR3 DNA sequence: TGTGCCAGCACCCCGGACAGGGGGATCTACGAGCAGTACTTC.

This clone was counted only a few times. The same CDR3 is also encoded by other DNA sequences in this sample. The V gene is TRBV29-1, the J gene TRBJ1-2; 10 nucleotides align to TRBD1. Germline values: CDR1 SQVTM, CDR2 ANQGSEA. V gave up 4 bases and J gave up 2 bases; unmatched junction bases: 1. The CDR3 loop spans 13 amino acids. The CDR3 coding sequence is TGCAGCGTTGGGACAGGGGGGAACTATGGCTACACCTTC. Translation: CSVGTGGNYGYTF.

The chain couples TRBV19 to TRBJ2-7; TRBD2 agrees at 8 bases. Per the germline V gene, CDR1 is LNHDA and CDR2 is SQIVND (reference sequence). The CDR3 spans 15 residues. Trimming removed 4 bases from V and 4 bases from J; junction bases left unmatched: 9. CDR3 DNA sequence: TGTGCCAGTAGTACCCCCGGGGGGGGCATTTACGAGCAGTACTTC. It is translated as CASSTPGGGIYEQYF.

This CDR3 is CASGQYIRGRETQYF. The CDR3 nucleotides read TGTGCCAGCGGCCAATACATCCGGGGAAGAGAGACCCAGTACTTC. This rearrangement joins TRBV11-2 to TRBJ2-5; TRBD2 might be the D (5 bases). CDR1 and CDR2 (germline): SGHAT, FQNNGV. The CDR3 spans 15 residues. The V end was cut by 8 bases, the J end by 4 bases, with 20 bases between.